This TCR beta chain was retrieved from a study of identical twins. In every case, the donor was a healthy Caucasian. Using its own MiXCR run on the 5' RACE reads, TCRdb lists one record per CDR3 protein. Found here are 260,000 or so distinct CDR3 sequences, 6.5% to 9% of them singletons; the top ten hold around 5.4%. This clonotype has more than one count but fewer than ten. Losses at the gene ends were 3 bases for V and 3 bases for J; bases not matched to a gene: 3. Germline assignment: CDR1 DFQATT and CDR2 SNEGSKA (reference sequence). There are 14 residues in the CDR3. Separately, the same data were catalogued under a study of yellow fever vaccine responses in identical twins.

The sequence came from a woman aged 18-29 years in good health. Specimen: CD8+ T cells sorted from blood. The rearrangement links TRBV20-1 to TRBJ1-2; 11 bases line up with TRBD1. The CDR3 here is CSASWDRGDYGYTF. The CDR3 nucleotides are TGCAGTGCTAGCTGGGACAGGGGGGACTATGGCTACACCTTC.